This is a list of T cell receptor beta chains from one sample in a study of cytomegalovirus exposure and HLA in healthy donors. This table comes from immunoSEQ multiplex PCR, and its TCRdb copy is limited to in-frame clones, with some not included. The sample includes 100,000 to 120,000 clones, about 13% of them seen just once. Sequencing was performed on PBMCs. The receptors originated from a man aged 40-55 years in good health and CMV-seropositive. Each CDR3 is given with its conserved first and last residue. Fields, in order: V gene, J gene, clone size, D gene, CDR3 DNA, CDR3 protein. The D gene is left open where the match is weak. Size tells how often a clone was seen (once, few, many) or the class of an expanded clone, and some rows leave it out.

TRBV6-1	TRBJ2-6	-	-	TGTGCCAGCAGTGAAGGTGCGGGCCCCAACGTCCTGACTTTC	CASSEGAGPNVLTF
TRBV13	TRBJ2-2	-	-	TGTGCCAGCAGCTTGTACGGGAGCGTCGAAGGGGAGCTGTTTTTT	CASSLYGSVEGELFF
TRBV27	TRBJ2-5	few	-	TGTGCCAGCAGTTTAAAGTCAGGAGAGACCCAGTACTTC	CASSLKSGETQYF
TRBV7-2	TRBJ2-5	-	TRBD2	TGTGCCAGCAGCTCCCGGGTAGCGGGAGTAATAGAGACCCAGTACTTC	CASSSRVAGVIETQYF
TRBV4-1	TRBJ2-7	few	TRBD1	TGCGCCAGCAGCCAAGCGGTTACAGGGGCGTACGAGCAGTACTTC	CASSQAVTGAYEQYF
TRBV5-1	TRBJ1-1	-	TRBD1	TGTGCCAGCAGCTTGGGACAGGTCGTGAACACTGAAGCTTTCTTT	CASSLGQVVNTEAFF
TRBV7-2	TRBJ2-7	-	-	TGTGCCAGCAGTCCAAGGGGGACCTCCTACGAGCAGTACTTC	CASSPRGTSYEQYF
TRBV7-9	TRBJ1-2	few	TRBD1	TGTGCCAGCAGCCCAGCAGGGGGCGGCTACACCTTC	CASSPAGGGYTF
TRBV9	TRBJ1-4	-	TRBD1	TGTGCCAGCAGCCCCGGGACAGGGAGGACGTGGCTGTTTTTT	CASSPGTGRTWLFF
TRBV10-2	TRBJ2-3	once	TRBD2	TGCGCCAGCCGGGGGACTAGCGGGAGCACAGATACGCAGTATTTT	CASRGTSGSTDTQYF
TRBV19	TRBJ2-3	few	TRBD2	TGTGCCAGTAGTATAGACGCGACTAGCGGCCGGGATACGCAGTATTTT	CASSIDATSGRDTQYF
TRBV28	TRBJ1-1	few	-	TGTGCCAGCAGTATCAGGGCGGGGACGGGCACTGAAGCTTTCTTT	CASSIRAGTGTEAFF
TRBV6-6	TRBJ2-5	-	TRBD2	TGTGCCAGCAGTTACTCTAGCGGGCCGTCAGGAGAGACCCAGTACTTC	CASSYSSGPSGETQYF
TRBV25-1	TRBJ2-7	-	-	TGTGCCAGCAGTGAATACGGCGGTGGCTCCTACGAGCAGTACTTC	CASSEYGGGSYEQYF
TRBV11-2	TRBJ2-7	few	TRBD1	TGTGCCAGCAGCTTAGCCCCTCCAGACAGGGACGAATGGTACGAGCAGTACTTC	CASSLAPPDRDEWYEQYF
TRBV6-6	TRBJ2-7	-	-	TGTGCCAGCAGTTACGAAGAGACCTACGAGCAGTACTTC	CASSYEETYEQYF
TRBV28	TRBJ2-5	few	-	TGTGCCAGCAGTGGTGTGGACAGTTGGGGGGAGACCCAGTACTTC	CASSGVDSWGETQYF
TRBV19	TRBJ2-7	few	TRBD1	TGTGCCAGTGGCTACAGGGGCGAGCAGTACTTC	CASGYRGEQYF
TRBV5-8	TRBJ2-5	few	-	TGTGCCAGCAGCTCCTACGGGGGGACCCAGTACTTC	CASSSYGGTQYF
TRBV28	TRBJ2-7	-	TRBD2	TGTGCCAGCAGGGGGACTAGCGGAGACATCTACGAGCAGTACTTC	CASRGTSGDIYEQYF
TRBV7-9	TRBJ2-7	few	-	TGTGCCAGCAGCTTTGCGGCGGGGGAGCAGTACTTC	CASSFAAGEQYF
TRBV19	TRBJ2-1	-	TRBD1	TGTGCCAGTAGTATAGGGACAGGGGTTTTACCCCCCTACAATGAGCAGTTCTTC	CASSIGTGVLPPYNEQFF
TRBV11-2	TRBJ2-7	-	-	TGTGCCAGCAGCTTAGCAGGGAAGCTCTACGAGCAGTACTTC	CASSLAGKLYEQYF
TRBV5-8	TRBJ2-7	few	TRBD2	TGTGCCAGCAGCCCGGGCCGTTCAGAACTAGCGGGATCCTACGAGCAGTACTTC	CASSPGRSELAGSYEQYF
TRBV6-1	TRBJ2-1	-	TRBD2	TGTGCCAGCAGTATGCGGGGGGACTACAATGAGCAGTTCTTC	CASSMRGDYNEQFF
TRBV2	TRBJ2-1	few	-	TGTGCCAGCAGTGACGGAGGTGAGCAGTTCTTC	CASSDGGEQFF
TRBV5-1	TRBJ1-3	-	-	TGCGCCAGCAGCCTGACCCTAGGGGTAGGCTCTGGAAACACCATATATTTT	CASSLTLGVGSGNTIYF
TRBV18	TRBJ1-2	few	TRBD1	TGTGCCAGCTCACGAGGACAGGGGCTTGATGGCTACACCTTC	CASSRGQGLDGYTF
TRBV19	TRBJ1-2	-	TRBD1	TGTGCCAGTAGTATTCCTGACAGGGGGCGAAGCTATGGCTACACCTTC	CASSIPDRGRSYGYTF
TRBV7-6	TRBJ1-5	few	TRBD1	TGTGCCAGCAGCCCGACAGGGGGCGAGCCCCAGCATTTT	CASSPTGGEPQHF
TRBV18	TRBJ2-7	-	TRBD1	TGTGCCAGCTCACCAGTCGGGACAGGGCCTAAGAGGGAGCAGTACTTC	CASSPVGTGPKREQYF
TRBV13	TRBJ2-7	few	-	TGTGCCAGCAGCTTAGTTTCTGGGGGCGAGAACGAGCAGTACTTC	CASSLVSGGENEQYF
TRBV30	TRBJ1-1	-	-	TGTGCCTGGAGTCTTGTTCGGGGAAGGTCCGCTGAAGCTTTCTTT	CAWSLVRGRSAEAFF
TRBV7-8	TRBJ2-1	-	TRBD1	TGTGCCAGCAGCTCCCCCGGGACAGGGACCTACAATGAGCAGTTCTTC	CASSSPGTGTYNEQFF
TRBV2	TRBJ2-3	-	-	TGTGCCAGCCTTAGCACAGATACGCAGTATTTT	CASLSTDTQYF
TRBV6-6	TRBJ1-2	few	-	TGTGCCAGCAAACCGGGTGGATCTAACTATGGCTACACCTTC	CASKPGGSNYGYTF
TRBV4-1	TRBJ2-7	-	TRBD1	TGCGCCAGCAGCCAAGTGCCGGGACAGTCCTACGAGCAGTACTTC	CASSQVPGQSYEQYF
TRBV18	TRBJ2-7	-	-	TGTGCCAGCTCACCAGAGTCTAAAACCTACGAGCAGTACTTC	CASSPESKTYEQYF
TRBV5-1	TRBJ2-1	few	-	TGCGCCAGCAGCTTGGCAGGGTTTGACAATGAGCAGTTCTTC	CASSLAGFDNEQFF
TRBV6-5	TRBJ1-3	few	-	TGTGCCAGCAGTCTTCAGGGGCAGAGTGGAAACACCATATATTTT	CASSLQGQSGNTIYF
TRBV30	TRBJ2-7	few	TRBD2	TGTGCCTGGAGTGCCGGGGGGGGGTCCTACGAGCAGTACTTC	CAWSAGGGSYEQYF
TRBV2	TRBJ2-1	-	TRBD2	TGTGCCGGCTTAAGTACCCCGGGACTAGCGCCCTCCTACAATGAGCAGTTCTTC	CAGLSTPGLAPSYNEQFF
TRBV5-4	TRBJ2-1	few	-	TGTGCCAGCAGCCCCTCGGCCTCCGGCGGGCCACCTTCCTACAATGAGCAGTTCTTC	CASSPSASGGPPSYNEQFF
TRBV27	TRBJ2-3	-	TRBD2	TGTGCCAGCAGTGGACTAGCGGGGAGCACAGATACGCAGTATTTT	CASSGLAGSTDTQYF
TRBV30	TRBJ1-3	-	-	TGTGCCTATGGGCCAATCGGAAACACCATATATTTT	CAYGPIGNTIYF
TRBV30	TRBJ2-1	few	TRBD2	TGTGCCTGGAGTCGGGGACTAGCGACCTACAATGAGCAGTTCTTC	CAWSRGLATYNEQFF
TRBV6-6	TRBJ1-2	few	TRBD1	TGTGCCAGCAGTTACGACAGGGTGAACTATGGCTACACCTTC	CASSYDRVNYGYTF
TRBV4-3	TRBJ1-1	few	-	TGCGCCAGCAGCCAAGATCGGTCGATGAACACTGAAGCTTTCTTT	CASSQDRSMNTEAFF
TRBV11-2	TRBJ2-5	-	-	TGTGCCAGCAGCTTAGTTGGGCAGGGATTCGAAGAGACCCAGTACTTC	CASSLVGQGFEETQYF
TRBV7-9	TRBJ1-5	few	-	TGTGCCAGCAGCTTAGGACAGGCAAATCAGCCCCAGCATTTT	CASSLGQANQPQHF
TRBV6-6	TRBJ1-1	-	-	TGTGCCAGCAGTTACTCACGGGGTGGAGGCACTGAAGCTTTCTTT	CASSYSRGGGTEAFF